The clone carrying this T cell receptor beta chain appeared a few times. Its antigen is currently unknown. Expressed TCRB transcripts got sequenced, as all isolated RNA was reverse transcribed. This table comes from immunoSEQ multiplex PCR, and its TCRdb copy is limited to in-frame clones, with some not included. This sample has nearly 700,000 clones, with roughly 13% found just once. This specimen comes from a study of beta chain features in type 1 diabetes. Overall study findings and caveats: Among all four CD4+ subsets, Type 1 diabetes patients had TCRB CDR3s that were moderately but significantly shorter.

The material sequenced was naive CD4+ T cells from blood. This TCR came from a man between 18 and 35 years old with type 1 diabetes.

CDR3 sequence (DNA): TGTGCCAGCAGCTTAGGAGCGGGGGCCCTCCAAGAGACCCAGTACTTC. This translates into CASSLGAGALQETQYF. The gene calls are TRBV7-2 and TRBJ2-5; 8 bases line up with TRBD2. V shed 1 base, J shed 1 base, and the junction held 5 bases outside the gene matches. Germline V gene lookup returns CDR1 SGHTA and CDR2 FQGNSA. The CDR3 contains 16 residues.